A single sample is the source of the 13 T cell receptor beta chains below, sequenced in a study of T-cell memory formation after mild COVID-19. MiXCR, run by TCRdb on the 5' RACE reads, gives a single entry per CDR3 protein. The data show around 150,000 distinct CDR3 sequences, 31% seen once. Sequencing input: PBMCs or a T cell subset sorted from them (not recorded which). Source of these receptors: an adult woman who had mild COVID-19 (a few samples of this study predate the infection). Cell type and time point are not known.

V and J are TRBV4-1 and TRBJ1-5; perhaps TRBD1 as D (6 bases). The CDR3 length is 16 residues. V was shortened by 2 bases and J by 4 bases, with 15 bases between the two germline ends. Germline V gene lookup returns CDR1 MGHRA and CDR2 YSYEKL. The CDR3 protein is CASSQSDRGTNQPQHF. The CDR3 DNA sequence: TGCGCCAGCAGCCAAAGTGACCGGGGGACAAATCAGCCCCAGCATTTT.

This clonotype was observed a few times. The CDR3 DNA reads TGCAGCGTAAGAGAGGGGGCAGGCAATCAGCCCCAGCATTTT. Protein: CSVREGAGNQPQHF. This sequence joins TRBV29-1 and TRBJ1-5; TRBD1 matches at 7 bases. V dropped 6 bases and J dropped 2; count of bases not matched to a gene: 7. Germline V gene sequence: CDR1 SQVTM, CDR2 ANQGSEA. The CDR3 is 14 residues long.

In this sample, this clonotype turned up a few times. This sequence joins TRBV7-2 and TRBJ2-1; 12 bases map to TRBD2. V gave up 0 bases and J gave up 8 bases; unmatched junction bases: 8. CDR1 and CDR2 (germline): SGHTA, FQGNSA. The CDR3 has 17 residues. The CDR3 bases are TGTGCCAGCAGCTTAGCCCTAGCGGGAGGGGGAGGTGATGAGCAGTTCTTC. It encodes CASSLALAGGGGDEQFF.

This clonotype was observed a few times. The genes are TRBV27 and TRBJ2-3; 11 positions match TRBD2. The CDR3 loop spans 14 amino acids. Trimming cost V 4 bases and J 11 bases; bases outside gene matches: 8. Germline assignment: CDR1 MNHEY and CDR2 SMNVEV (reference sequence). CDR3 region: CASSSGTSGMEQYF. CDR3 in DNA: TGTGCCAGCAGTTCCGGGACTAGCGGAATGGAGCAGTATTTT.

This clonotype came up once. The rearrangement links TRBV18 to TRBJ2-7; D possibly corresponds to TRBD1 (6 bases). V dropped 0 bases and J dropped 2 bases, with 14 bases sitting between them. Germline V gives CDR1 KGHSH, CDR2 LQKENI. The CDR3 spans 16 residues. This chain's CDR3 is CASSPPSRGRAYEQYF. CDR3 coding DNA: TGTGCCAGCTCACCACCGTCCAGGGGTAGGGCCTACGAGCAGTACTTC.

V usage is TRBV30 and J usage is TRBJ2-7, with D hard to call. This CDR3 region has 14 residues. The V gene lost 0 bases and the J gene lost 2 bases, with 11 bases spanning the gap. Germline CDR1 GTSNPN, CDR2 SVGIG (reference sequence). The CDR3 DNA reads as TGTGCCTGGAGTGTACGTTCGAATCCCTACGAGCAGTACTTC. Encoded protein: CAWSVRSNPYEQYF.

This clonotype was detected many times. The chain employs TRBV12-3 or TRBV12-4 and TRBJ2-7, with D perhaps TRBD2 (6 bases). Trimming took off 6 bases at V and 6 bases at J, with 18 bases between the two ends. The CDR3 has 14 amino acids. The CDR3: CASSPFPQEGEQYF. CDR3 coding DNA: TGTGCCAGCAGCCCCTTTCCCCAGGAGGGCGAGCAGTACTTC.

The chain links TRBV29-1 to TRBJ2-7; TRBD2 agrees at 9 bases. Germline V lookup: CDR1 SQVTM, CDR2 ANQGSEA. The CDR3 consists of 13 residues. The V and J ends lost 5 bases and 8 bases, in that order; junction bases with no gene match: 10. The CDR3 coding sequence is TGCAGCGTTCGAGCGGGGGGCTCACCCCAGCAGTACTTC. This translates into CSVRAGGSPQQYF.

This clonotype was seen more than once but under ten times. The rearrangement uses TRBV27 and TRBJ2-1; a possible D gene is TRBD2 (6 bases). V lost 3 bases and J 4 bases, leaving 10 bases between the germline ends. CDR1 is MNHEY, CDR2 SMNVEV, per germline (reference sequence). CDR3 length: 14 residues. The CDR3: CASSLEGWYNEQFF. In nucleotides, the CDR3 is TGTGCCAGCAGTTTGGAGGGGTGGTACAATGAGCAGTTCTTC.

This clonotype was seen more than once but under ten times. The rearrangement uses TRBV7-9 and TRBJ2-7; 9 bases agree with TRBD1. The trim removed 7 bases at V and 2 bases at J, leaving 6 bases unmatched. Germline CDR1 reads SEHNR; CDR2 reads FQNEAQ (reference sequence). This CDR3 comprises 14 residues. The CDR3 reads CASTPGTGPYEQYF. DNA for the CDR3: TGTGCCAGCACCCCCGGGACAGGGCCCTACGAGCAGTACTTC.

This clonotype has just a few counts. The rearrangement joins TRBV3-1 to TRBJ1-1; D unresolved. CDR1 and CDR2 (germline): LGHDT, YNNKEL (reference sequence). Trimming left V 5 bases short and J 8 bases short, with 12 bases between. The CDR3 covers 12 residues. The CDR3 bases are TGTGCCAGCAGCTCTCCGGCGGGGGAAGCTTTCTTT. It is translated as CASSSPAGEAFF.

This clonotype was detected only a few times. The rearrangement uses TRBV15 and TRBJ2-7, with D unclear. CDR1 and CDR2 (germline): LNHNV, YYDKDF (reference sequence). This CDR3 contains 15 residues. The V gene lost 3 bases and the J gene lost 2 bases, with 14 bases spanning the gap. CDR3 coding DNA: TGTGCCACCAGCAGCTGGCCGACCACTCCCTACGAGCAGTACTTC. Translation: CATSSWPTTPYEQYF.

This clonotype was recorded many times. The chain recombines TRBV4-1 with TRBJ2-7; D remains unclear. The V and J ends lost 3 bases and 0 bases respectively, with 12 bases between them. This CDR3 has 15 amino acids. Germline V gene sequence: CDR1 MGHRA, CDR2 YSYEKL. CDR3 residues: CASSHFSELSYEQYF. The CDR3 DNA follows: TGCGCCAGCAGCCACTTCAGCGAACTCTCCTACGAGCAGTACTTC.